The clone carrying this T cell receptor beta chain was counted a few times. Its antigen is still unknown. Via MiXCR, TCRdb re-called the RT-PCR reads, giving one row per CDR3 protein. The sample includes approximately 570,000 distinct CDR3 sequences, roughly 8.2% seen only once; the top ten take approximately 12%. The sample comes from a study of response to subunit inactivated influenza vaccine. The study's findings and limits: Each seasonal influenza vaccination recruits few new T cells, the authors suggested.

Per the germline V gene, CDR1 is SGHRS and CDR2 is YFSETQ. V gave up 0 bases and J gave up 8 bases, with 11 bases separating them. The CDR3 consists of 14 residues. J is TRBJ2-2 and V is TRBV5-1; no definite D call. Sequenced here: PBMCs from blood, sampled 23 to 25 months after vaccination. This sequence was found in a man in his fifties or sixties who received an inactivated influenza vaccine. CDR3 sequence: CASSLAPSDGELFF. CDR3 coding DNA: TGCGCCAGCAGCTTGGCCCCTTCGGATGGGGAGCTGTTTTTT.